This T cell receptor (beta chain) was captured in a study of CD8+ T cells in alopecia areata. As regards this clone: The antigen remains unidentified.

Study-wide results and caveats: Tofacitinib yielded significantly lower scalp clonality and fewer expanded CD8+ clones among the top 100.

TCR sequencing used cDNA made by reverse transcription of extracted RNA. Sequencing was performed with immunoSEQ multiplex PCR; in TCRdb, only in-frame clones are kept and a portion is missing. The data show a few hundred thousand clones, roughly two fifths seen once. Germline V gives CDR1 GTSNPN, CDR2 SVGIG (reference sequence). This CDR3 comprises 12 residues. Deletions cut 4 bases from V and 4 bases from J, with 10 bases between. The treatment here: oral pan-JAK inhibitor, 5-10 mg twice daily. The specimen comprised CD4+ T cells sorted from blood, sampled at approximately week 37, from a patient treated with tofacitinib. The clonotype was recovered from a human donor with alopecia areata. The rearrangement joins TRBV30 to TRBJ1-1; D possibly corresponds to TRBD1 (6 bases). In DNA, the CDR3 is TGTGCCTGGAAGGGGGGACCCACTGAAGCTTTCTTT. This sequence encodes CAWKGGPTEAFF.